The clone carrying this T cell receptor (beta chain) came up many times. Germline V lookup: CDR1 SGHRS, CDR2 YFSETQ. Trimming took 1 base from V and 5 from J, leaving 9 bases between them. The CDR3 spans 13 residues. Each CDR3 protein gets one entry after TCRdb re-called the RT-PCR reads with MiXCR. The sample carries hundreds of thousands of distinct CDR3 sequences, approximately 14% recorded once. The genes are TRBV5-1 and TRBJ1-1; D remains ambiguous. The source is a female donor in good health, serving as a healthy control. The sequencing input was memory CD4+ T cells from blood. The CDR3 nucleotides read TGCGCCAGCAGCTTGACTACGGGGACTGAAGCTTTCTTT. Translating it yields CASSLTTGTEAFF.